The rows below give T cell receptor beta chains drawn from one sample of a study of blood T cells in healthy people across ages. TCRdb ran MiXCR on the 5' RACE reads and lists one entry per CDR3 protein. In the table there are about 1,500,000 distinct CDR3 sequences, over 25% of which are singletons. The source material was blood. The receptors were gathered from a woman in her thirties in good health. CDR3s include the opening cysteine and the closing phenylalanine or tryptophan. Fields, in order: D gene, J gene, clone size, V gene, CDR3 protein, CDR3 DNA. A D gene is named only where the DNA matches it firmly. Clone size appears in some rows only: once, few, many, or a class for an expanded clone.

d_gene: NA
j_gene: TRBJ2-1
abundance: NA
v_gene: TRBV6-5
CDR3aa: CASSYEGTRSYNEQFF
CDR3nt: TGTGCCAGCAGTTATGAAGGAACCAGGAGCTACAATGAGCAGTTCTTC

d_gene: TRBD2
j_gene: TRBJ2-5
abundance: NA
v_gene: TRBV5-1
CDR3aa: CASSFEAGRQETQYF
CDR3nt: TGCGCCAGCAGCTTTGAAGCGGGAAGGCAGGAGACCCAGTACTTC

d_gene: NA
j_gene: TRBJ2-5
abundance: NA
v_gene: TRBV21-1
CDR3aa: CASSKGTFTRDLYQETQYF
CDR3nt: TGTGCCAGCAGCAAAGGGACGTTTACCCGGGACTTGTACCAAGAGACCCAGTACTTC

d_gene: NA
j_gene: TRBJ2-1
abundance: few
v_gene: TRBV15
CDR3aa: CATSRDGSAGTNEQFF
CDR3nt: TGTGCCACCAGCAGAGATGGGTCAGCCGGCACTAATGAGCAGTTCTTC

d_gene: NA
j_gene: TRBJ1-6
abundance: few
v_gene: TRBV7-2
CDR3aa: CASSLEGYSPLHF
CDR3nt: TGTGCCAGCAGCCTCGAGGGGTATTCACCCCTCCACTTT

d_gene: NA
j_gene: TRBJ1-5
abundance: NA
v_gene: TRBV12-3/TRBV12-4
CDR3aa: CASSPSGTWPQPQHF
CDR3nt: TGTGCCAGCAGTCCCTCAGGGACTTGGCCTCAGCCCCAGCATTTT

d_gene: NA
j_gene: TRBJ2-3
abundance: many
v_gene: TRBV29-1
CDR3aa: CSVDDRKVDTQYF
CDR3nt: TGCAGCGTTGATGACAGAAAGGTCGATACGCAGTATTTT

d_gene: TRBD2
j_gene: TRBJ2-7
abundance: NA
v_gene: TRBV7-9
CDR3aa: CASSQSGSYSYEQYF
CDR3nt: TGTGCCAGCAGCCAGAGCGGGAGTTACTCCTACGAGCAGTACTTC

d_gene: NA
j_gene: TRBJ2-1
abundance: few
v_gene: TRBV10-3
CDR3aa: CAIGYRDLQYNEQFF
CDR3nt: TGTGCCATCGGATACCGGGACTTGCAATACAATGAGCAGTTCTTC

d_gene: TRBD1
j_gene: TRBJ2-7
abundance: many
v_gene: TRBV7-2
CDR3aa: CASSPGTGGPYEQYF
CDR3nt: TGTGCCAGCAGCCCCGGGACAGGAGGACCTTACGAGCAGTACTTC

d_gene: TRBD2
j_gene: TRBJ2-5
abundance: NA
v_gene: TRBV10-2
CDR3aa: CASRGPSGGPGETQYF
CDR3nt: TGCGCCAGCAGGGGCCCTAGCGGGGGGCCGGGGGAGACCCAGTACTTC

d_gene: NA
j_gene: TRBJ2-1
abundance: many
v_gene: TRBV6-5
CDR3aa: CASSMFGGYNEQFF
CDR3nt: TGTGCCAGCAGCATGTTCGGGGGCTACAATGAGCAGTTCTTC

d_gene: TRBD1
j_gene: TRBJ2-5
abundance: NA
v_gene: TRBV9
CDR3aa: CASSVGRTGGTLQETQYF
CDR3nt: TGTGCCAGCAGCGTAGGCCGCACAGGGGGCACTCTCCAAGAGACCCAGTACTTC

d_gene: TRBD2
j_gene: TRBJ2-1
abundance: many
v_gene: TRBV29-1
CDR3aa: CSAGLAGGHGEQFF
CDR3nt: TGCAGCGCAGGACTAGCGGGAGGGCACGGTGAGCAGTTCTTC

d_gene: NA
j_gene: TRBJ2-7
abundance: NA
v_gene: TRBV7-2
CDR3aa: CASSSPSYNEQYF
CDR3nt: TGTGCCAGCAGTTCGCCCTCATACAACGAGCAGTACTTC

d_gene: TRBD2
j_gene: TRBJ2-1
abundance: NA
v_gene: TRBV20-1
CDR3aa: CSARGPTSGSSYNEQFF
CDR3nt: TGCAGTGCTAGAGGCCCGACTAGCGGGAGCTCCTACAATGAGCAGTTCTTC

d_gene: TRBD2
j_gene: TRBJ2-1
abundance: NA
v_gene: TRBV29-1
CDR3aa: CSALREGSYNERVF
CDR3nt: TGCAGCGCTTTAAGGGAGGGATCCTACAATGAGCGGGTCTTC

d_gene: NA
j_gene: TRBJ2-1
abundance: NA
v_gene: TRBV2
CDR3aa: CANNNRDRGEQFF
CDR3nt: TGTGCCAACAACAACAGGGACCGCGGTGAGCAGTTCTTC

d_gene: NA
j_gene: TRBJ1-3
abundance: NA
v_gene: TRBV7-2
CDR3aa: CASSSRTERNTIYF
CDR3nt: TGTGCCAGCAGCTCCCGGACAGAAAGAAACACCATATATTTT

d_gene: NA
j_gene: TRBJ2-7
abundance: once
v_gene: TRBV5-1
CDR3aa: CASSFPGPINEQYF
CDR3nt: TGCGCCAGCAGCTTTCCCGGGCCTATCAATGAGCAGTACTTC

d_gene: TRBD1
j_gene: TRBJ1-6
abundance: NA
v_gene: TRBV12-3/TRBV12-4
CDR3aa: CASRETGGGTPLHF
CDR3nt: TGTGCCAGCAGGGAGACAGGGGGTGGGACACCCCTCCACTTT

d_gene: NA
j_gene: TRBJ1-5
abundance: NA
v_gene: TRBV20-1
CDR3aa: CSASEFVQGDVGQPQHF
CDR3nt: TGCAGTGCTAGTGAGTTTGTACAGGGAGATGTTGGTCAGCCCCAGCATTTT

d_gene: TRBD1
j_gene: TRBJ1-4
abundance: few
v_gene: TRBV11-2
CDR3aa: CASSLGTGSKAGEKLFF
CDR3nt: TGTGCCAGCAGCTTAGGGACAGGGAGTAAGGCTGGTGAAAAACTGTTTTTT

d_gene: NA
j_gene: TRBJ1-2
abundance: once
v_gene: TRBV4-3
CDR3aa: CASSQPPDTWGGYTF
CDR3nt: TGCGCCAGCAGCCAACCCCCGGACACCTGGGGAGGCTACACCTTC

d_gene: NA
j_gene: TRBJ2-3
abundance: many
v_gene: TRBV7-2
CDR3aa: CASSNGDTQYF
CDR3nt: TGTGCCAGCAGCAACGGGGATACGCAGTATTTT

d_gene: TRBD1
j_gene: TRBJ2-1
abundance: NA
v_gene: TRBV7-6
CDR3aa: CASSSRTGISYNEQFF
CDR3nt: TGTGCCAGCAGCAGCCGGACAGGGATAAGTTACAATGAGCAGTTCTTC

d_gene: TRBD2
j_gene: TRBJ2-1
abundance: few
v_gene: TRBV12-3/TRBV12-4
CDR3aa: CASRRSGTYNEQFF
CDR3nt: TGTGCCAGCCGGCGTAGCGGGACTTACAATGAGCAGTTCTTC

d_gene: NA
j_gene: TRBJ2-5
abundance: many
v_gene: TRBV2
CDR3aa: CASRREETQYF
CDR3nt: TGTGCCAGCAGGAGGGAGGAGACCCAGTACTTC

d_gene: NA
j_gene: TRBJ2-2
abundance: NA
v_gene: TRBV10-3
CDR3aa: CAISGSEGARPGELFF
CDR3nt: TGTGCCATCAGTGGGAGCGAAGGGGCGCGTCCCGGGGAGCTGTTTTTT

d_gene: NA
j_gene: TRBJ2-7
abundance: NA
v_gene: TRBV7-9
CDR3aa: CASSPGPESYEQYF
CDR3nt: TGTGCCAGCAGCCCTGGGCCGGAATCCTACGAGCAGTACTTC

d_gene: TRBD2
j_gene: TRBJ2-1
abundance: NA
v_gene: TRBV15
CDR3aa: CATSREPSGMGNEQFF
CDR3nt: TGTGCCACCAGCAGAGAGCCTAGCGGGATGGGGAATGAGCAGTTCTTC

d_gene: NA
j_gene: TRBJ2-7
abundance: NA
v_gene: TRBV12-3/TRBV12-4
CDR3aa: CASSFMADSYEQYF
CDR3nt: TGTGCCAGCAGTTTTATGGCAGACTCCTACGAGCAGTACTTC

d_gene: NA
j_gene: TRBJ2-1
abundance: many
v_gene: TRBV20-1
CDR3aa: CSARDPGEEVYNEQFF
CDR3nt: TGCAGTGCTAGAGATCCGGGAGAAGAGGTCTACAATGAGCAGTTCTTC

d_gene: TRBD2
j_gene: TRBJ2-3
abundance: few
v_gene: TRBV10-3
CDR3aa: CAISEAGGLDTQYF
CDR3nt: TGTGCCATCAGTGAAGCGGGAGGACTAGATACGCAGTATTTT

d_gene: TRBD1
j_gene: TRBJ1-1
abundance: NA
v_gene: TRBV3-1
CDR3aa: CASSSHRGNPEAFF
CDR3nt: TGTGCCAGCAGCTCCCACAGGGGCAACCCTGAAGCTTTCTTT

d_gene: NA
j_gene: TRBJ2-6
abundance: many
v_gene: TRBV7-9
CDR3aa: CASGDSGANVLTF
CDR3nt: TGTGCCAGCGGGGACTCTGGGGCCAACGTCCTGACTTTC

d_gene: TRBD2
j_gene: TRBJ2-7
abundance: few
v_gene: TRBV7-2
CDR3aa: CASSSPGLWYEQYF
CDR3nt: TGTGCCAGCAGTTCTCCGGGACTATGGTACGAGCAGTACTTC

d_gene: TRBD1
j_gene: TRBJ1-6
abundance: once
v_gene: TRBV12-3/TRBV12-4
CDR3aa: CASSAWDRAEPPHF
CDR3nt: TGTGCCAGCAGTGCATGGGACAGGGCTGAACCCCCCCACTTT

d_gene: NA
j_gene: TRBJ2-5
abundance: NA
v_gene: TRBV12-3/TRBV12-4
CDR3aa: CASSPPEGRGETQYF
CDR3nt: TGTGCCAGCAGTCCGCCCGAGGGGCGAGGGGAGACCCAGTACTTC

d_gene: NA
j_gene: TRBJ2-7
abundance: NA
v_gene: TRBV24-1
CDR3aa: CATSEVVYEQYF
CDR3nt: TGTGCCACCAGTGAAGTAGTATACGAGCAGTACTTC

d_gene: NA
j_gene: TRBJ1-2
abundance: NA
v_gene: TRBV7-2
CDR3aa: CASSLVTGKDGYTF
CDR3nt: TGTGCCAGCAGCTTAGTCACCGGGAAGGACGGCTACACCTTC

d_gene: TRBD1
j_gene: TRBJ2-7
abundance: few
v_gene: TRBV5-5
CDR3aa: CASSRAPGQGTSEQYF
CDR3nt: TGTGCCAGCAGCCGGGCCCCGGGACAGGGGACTTCCGAGCAGTACTTC

d_gene: NA
j_gene: TRBJ2-1
abundance: NA
v_gene: TRBV10-3
CDR3aa: CAISGVGLIYNEQFF
CDR3nt: TGTGCCATCAGTGGGGTGGGACTTATATACAATGAGCAGTTCTTC

d_gene: TRBD2
j_gene: TRBJ2-7
abundance: many
v_gene: TRBV10-3
CDR3aa: CAISETSENQQYF
CDR3nt: TGTGCCATCAGTGAGACTAGCGAGAACCAGCAGTACTTC

d_gene: NA
j_gene: TRBJ2-7
abundance: NA
v_gene: TRBV14
CDR3aa: CASSQTELVYEQYF
CDR3nt: TGTGCCAGCAGCCAGACAGAGCTTGTCTACGAGCAGTACTTC